The 14 T cell receptor beta chains given below trace back to one sample, sequenced in a study of T cell repertoires in aging, cancer and after chemotherapy. TRB rearrangements spanning V, D and J were amplified using mixed TRB-A/B primers. TCRdb reprocessed the multiplex PCR reads via MiXCR and lists one record per CDR3 protein. The data hold 7,000 to 9,500 distinct CDR3 sequences, with about 30% observed a single time. Peripheral blood genomic DNA, not sorted cells or RNA, was the template. Material for sequencing was blood. Receptors were obtained from a human donor in good health.

The J gene is TRBJ2-7, the V gene TRBV7-2; 8 bases agree with TRBD1. V lost 4 bases, J lost 5 bases, and 4 bases stayed unmatched. Germline values: CDR1 SGHTA, CDR2 FQGNSA. This CDR3 has 13 amino acids. CDR3 region: CASSSRTGHEQYF. CDR3 nucleotides: TGTGCCAGCAGCTCTAGGACAGGGCACGAGCAGTACTTC.

V gene TRBV6-2 or TRBV6-3 combines with J gene TRBJ1-5; 9 bases are a match to TRBD1. Looked up from germline, CDR1 is MNHEY and CDR2 is SVGEGT. V lost 4 bases and J lost 3; bases outside the gene matches: 4. This CDR3 contains 15 residues. CDR3 sequence reads: CASSWDRELNQPQHF. The CDR3 DNA reads as TGTGCCAGCAGTTGGGACAGGGAACTCAATCAGCCCCAGCATTTT.

CDR3 nucleotide sequence: TGCGCCAGCAGGCCCCCGGACAGGGACACCGGGGAGCTGTTTTTT. This codes for CASRPPDRDTGELFF. The V call is TRBV4-1, the J call TRBJ2-2; TRBD1 matches 8 bases. Germline V CDR1 and CDR2: MGHRA, YSYEKL. The CDR3 is made up of 15 amino acids. Trimming took 6 bases from V and 3 from J; bases not matched to a gene: 6.

V usage is TRBV29-1 and J usage is TRBJ1-1; 8 bases line up with TRBD1. The CDR3 spans 12 residues. V lost 2 bases to trimming and J lost 9 bases; unmatched junction nucleotides: 5. The germline gives CDR1 SQVTM, CDR2 ANQGSEA. Written as DNA, the CDR3 is TGCAGCGTTGAACAGGGGGCGTTTCAAGCTTTCTTT. Translated, it gives CSVEQGAFQAFF. Filled out from reference TRBV29-1 and TRBJ1-1, the complete variable domain reads SAVISQKPSRDICQRGTSLTIQCQVDSQVTMMFWYRQQPGQSLTLIATANQGSEATYESGFVIDKFPISRPNLTFSTLTVSNMSPEDSSIYLCSVEQGAFQAFFGQGTRLTVV.

The chain couples TRBV6-2 or TRBV6-3 to TRBJ2-3, with D uncertain. The V gene's germline CDR1 is MNHEY and CDR2 SVGEGT. The CDR3 spans 14 residues. V dropped 4 bases and J dropped 2 bases, with 10 bases sitting between them. This chain's CDR3 is CASSFWLATDTQYF. For the CDR3, the DNA is TGTGCCAGCAGTTTTTGGTTAGCCACAGATACGCAGTATTTT.

J is TRBJ2-3 and V is TRBV12-3 or TRBV12-4; 11 positions agree with TRBD2. CDR3 size: 16 residues. V was pared by 5 bases and J by 2 bases, with 6 bases of the junction left unmatched. This CDR3 is CASSPPGLADTDTQYF. CDR3 in DNA: TGTGCCAGCAGTCCGCCGGGACTAGCGGACACAGATACGCAGTATTTT.

Only a few counts were recorded for this clonotype. V gene TRBV30 combines with J gene TRBJ2-4, with 8 bases lining up with TRBD1. Trimming at V came to 0 bases and at J to 7 bases, leaving 8 bases not matched to a gene. CDR3 length equals 15 residues. Germline assignment: CDR1 GTSNPN and CDR2 SVGIG (reference sequence). CDR3 amino acids: CAWSVLDRVHNIQYF. As DNA, the CDR3 is TGTGCCTGGAGTGTACTGGACAGGGTACACAACATTCAGTACTTC.

V gene TRBV6-5 combines with J gene TRBJ2-1; 10 positions agree with TRBD2. Losses at the gene ends were 3 bases for V and 2 bases for J; bases not matched to a gene: 1. Germline CDR1 MNHEY, CDR2 SVGAGI. CDR3 length: 15 amino acids. The DNA of the CDR3 is TGTGCCAGCAGTTATGGGACTAGCGCCTACAATGAGCAGTTCTTC. Amino acids: CASSYGTSAYNEQFF.

The chain joins TRBV19 to TRBJ2-6; tentative D call: TRBD1 (8 bases). This CDR3 is built from 15 residues. Germline CDR1 and CDR2: LNHDA and SQIVND (reference sequence). Trimming left V 6 bases short and J 11 bases short, with 20 bases between. This CDR3 is CASRLTGGVFDVLTF. The CDR3 coding sequence is TGTGCCAGTAGACTTACAGGGGGGGTTTTTGACGTCCTGACTTTC.

This clonotype was seen a few times. This sequence joins TRBV15 and TRBJ2-3, with a possible D match to TRBD2 (7 bases). Deletions cut 7 bases from V and 5 bases from J, with 19 bases between. The CDR3 totals 15 residues. CDR1 is LNHNV and CDR2 is YYDKDF in the germline V gene (reference sequence). CDR3 residues: CATTSSWRGGDTQYF. DNA of the CDR3: TGTGCCACCACCTCCTCGTGGAGGGGGGGAGATACGCAGTATTTT.

This chain links TRBV30 with TRBJ2-2, with 9 bases that match TRBD2. V gave up 3 bases and J gave up 5 bases; unmatched junction bases: 10. The CDR3 runs to 16 residues. The germline V gene encodes CDR1 GTSNPN and CDR2 SVGIG (reference sequence). CDR3 sequence (DNA): TGTGCCTGGAGGCCGTTGAGCGGGGGGTCAACCGGGGAGCTGTTTTTT. This codes for CAWRPLSGGSTGELFF.

This clonotype was detected only a few times. This sequence joins TRBV27 and TRBJ2-1; D possibly matches TRBD1 or TRBD2 (5 bases each). The CDR3 length is 15 residues. Trimming removed 4 bases from V and 4 bases from J, with 14 bases in between. CDR1 and CDR2 from the germline V gene are MNHEY and SMNVEV (reference sequence). CDR3 loop: CASSWGTSLYNEQFF. DNA for the CDR3: TGTGCCAGCAGTTGGGGGACCTCGCTTTACAATGAGCAGTTCTTC.

This clonotype appeared once. The chain carries TRBV6-1 and TRBJ2-2; possibly TRBD1 for D (6 bases). Per germline, CDR1 MNHNS and CDR2 SASEGT. The CDR3 is 16 amino acids. Between the trimmed V and J ends, which lost 3 bases and 6 bases, there was a span of 17 bases. The CDR3 region has the DNA TGTGCCAGCAGTGACTCACCGGGACAAGGACCCGGGGAGCTGTTTTTT. Translating gives CASSDSPGQGPGELFF.

This clonotype ranks as medium-sized. This chain uses TRBV11-1 with TRBJ2-1, with D possibly TRBD2 on 7 matching bases. V lost 0 bases to trimming and J lost 8 bases, with 11 bases between them. The germline CDR1 and CDR2 sequences are SGHAT and FQDESV (reference sequence). The CDR3 spans 14 residues. The CDR3 reads CASSLAGGPYEQFF. The CDR3 DNA is TGTGCCAGCAGCTTAGCGGGGGGGCCCTATGAGCAGTTCTTC.